What follows are 8 T cell receptor beta chains derived from one specimen sequenced in a study of tumor-infiltrating lymphocytes in primary liver carcinoma. Total RNA (roughly 530 ng) served as template for TCR beta cDNA synthesis primed by a constant-region primer. Three nested multiplex PCR rounds of slightly modified ARM-PCR generated TCR beta libraries. The first two PCR rounds used TRBV1-TRBV30 primers with a Cbeta primer, 9 to 10 cycles each. TCRdb reprocessed the multiplex PCR reads via MiXCR and lists one record per CDR3 protein. The table records 100,000 to 150,000 distinct CDR3 sequences, 55% to 75% of them present only once. Co-extracted RNA and DNA came from roughly 20-30 mg of unsorted bulk tissue. Material for sequencing was liver tumor tissue from sampling region 3. The subset denotes: tumor region T3, left-lateral pole. Source of these receptors: an older woman with primary liver carcinoma and hepatitis B virus infection.

The chain couples TRBV28 to TRBJ1-1; maybe TRBD1 (6 bases). Germline lookup yields CDR1 MDHEN and CDR2 SYDVKM. The length of the CDR3 is 14 residues. V dropped 7 bases and J dropped 5 bases, with 17 bases sitting between them. DNA for the CDR3: TGTGCCAGCACTCCCCTACAGGGTCATACTGAAGCTTTCTTT. Amino acids: CASTPLQGHTEAFF.

Worth noting for this clonotype: Sequence at one end of the junction differs from germline and may be a read error. This chain joins TRBV6-1 and TRBJ1-1; no clear D. There are 18 residues in the CDR3. Germline V gene data show CDR1 as MNHNS and CDR2 as SASEGT. CDR3 nucleotides: TGTGCCAGCAGTCCAGGACGGTCGAGGTCGATGTCACACACTGAAGCGTTCTTT. The encoded protein is CASSPGRSRSMSHTEAFF.

The chain has TRBV11-3 and TRBJ1-1; D is uncertain. Looked up from germline, CDR1 is SGHNT and CDR2 is YENEEA. This CDR3 region has 14 residues. With 4 bases removed from V and 2 bases from J, the gap between germline ends came to 11 bases. The DNA of the CDR3 is TGTGCCAGCAGCTCACAACATGGAAACACTGAAGCTTTCTTT. Translating it yields CASSSQHGNTEAFF.

This clonotype was counted between two and nine times. The J gene is TRBJ2-2, the V gene TRBV21-1; the D call of TRBD1 is as the table states it, not checked on the DNA. TRBV21-1 is a known pseudogene. This CDR3 comprises 15 residues. The CDR3 region is CASTSYVQETGELFF. Written as DNA, the CDR3 is TGTGCCAGCACATCATACGTACAGGAGACCGGGGAGCTGTTTTTT.

This clonotype was recorded only once. One base away lies a much larger clone, so this may be a sequencing read error. This chain uses TRBV5-1 with TRBJ1-2; 7 bases are shared with TRBD1. V lost 0 bases to trimming and J lost 10 bases; unmatched junction nucleotides: 6. The CDR3 extends over 13 amino acids. The germline CDR1 and CDR2 sequences are SGHRS and YFSETQ. The CDR3 bases are TGCGCCAGCAGCTTGGAGGGGGCCAGTGACTACACCTTC. Translating gives CASSLEGASDYTF. Variable domain in full (rest from reference TRBV5-1 and TRBJ1-2): KAGVTQTPRYLIKTRGQQVTLSCSPISGHRSVSWYQQTPGQGLQFLFEYFSETQRNKGNFPGRFSGRQFSNSRSEMNVSTLELGDSALYLCASSLEGASDYTFGSGTRLTVV.

This clonotype has only one observation. A single base separates this from a much larger clone, so it may be a read error. The chain uses TRBV5-6 and TRBJ2-5; D remains unclear. CDR1 SGHDT and CDR2 YYEEEE come from the germline V gene. The CDR3 loop spans 14 amino acids. The chain's CDR3 is CTSSLVSSQETQYF. Here the CDR3 DNA reads TGTACCAGCAGCTTGGTGTCGTCCCAAGAGACCCAGTACTTC. Full variable domain (rest looked up from reference TRBV5-6 and TRBJ2-5): DAGVTQSPTHLIKTRGQQVTLRCSPKSGHDTVSWYQQALGQGPQFIFQYYEEEERQRGNFPDRFSGHQFPNYSSELNVNALLLGDSALYLCTSSLVSSQETQYFGPGTRLLVL.

The table lists this clonotype with many counts. V gene TRBV6-1 combines with J gene TRBJ1-1, with no clear D. Looked up from germline, CDR1 is MNHNS and CDR2 is SASEGT. CDR3 length equals 12 residues. V dropped 2 bases and J dropped 5 bases, with 6 bases sitting between them. This chain's CDR3 is CASSELSTEAFF. The CDR3 DNA reads as TGTGCCAGCAGTGAACTGTCGACTGAAGCTTTCTTT.

This clonotype appeared many times. This sequence joins TRBV7-9 and TRBJ2-3, with D perhaps matching TRBD1 (6 bases). Between the trimmed V and J ends, which lost 3 bases and 3 bases, there was a span of 16 bases. This CDR3 has 16 amino acids. Looked up from germline, CDR1 is SEHNR and CDR2 is FQNEAQ (reference sequence). For the CDR3, the DNA is TGTGCCAGCAGCTTCCGCCAGGGGAGTGGGACAGATACGCAGTATTTT. Encoded protein: CASSFRQGSGTDTQYF.